The 26 T cell receptor beta chains reported below all come from one sample, sequenced in a study of blood T cell repertoires in COVID-19. TCRdb's table, derived via immunoSEQ multiplex PCR, lists solely in-frame clones and lacks some. The sample records tens of thousands of clones, roughly 89% being singletons. Source material: peripheral blood. The receptor source for this set is a human donor in a cohort sampled during active COVID-19.

This chain links TRBV5-1 with TRBJ1-2; 9 nucleotides line up with TRBD1. This CDR3 region has 16 residues. Germline CDR1 is SGHRS and CDR2 is YFSETQ. The V segment lost 4 bases and the J segment 3 bases; nucleotides outside the gene matches: 10. The CDR3 region is CASSRQPGQGHYGYTF. CDR3 DNA: TGCGCCAGCAGCCGGCAACCGGGACAGGGACACTATGGCTACACCTTC.

The genes are TRBV24-1 and TRBJ2-7, with D tentatively TRBD1 (5 bases). Per the germline V gene, CDR1 is KGHDR and CDR2 is SFDVKD. Trimming pared 4 bases from V and 3 bases from J, leaving 9 bases between. This CDR3 has 13 residues. The CDR3, as DNA: TGTGCCACCAGTGAAGGGGCTAACTACGAGCAGTACTTC. This encodes CATSEGANYEQYF.

V and J are TRBV19 and TRBJ1-5; 8 positions agree with TRBD1. Germline trimming cut 6 bases from V and 4 bases from J; bases unmatched to any gene: 11. Germline V gives CDR1 LNHDA, CDR2 SQIVND (reference sequence). CDR3 length equals 16 residues. The DNA of the CDR3 is TGTGCCAGTAGCCGGGGGACAGGTTTATCGAATCAGCCCCAGCATTTT. This codes for CASSRGTGLSNQPQHF.

The V gene is TRBV19, the J gene TRBJ1-5; 8 bases are shared with TRBD1. The germline CDR1 and CDR2 sequences are LNHDA and SQIVND (reference sequence). Germline trimming cut 3 bases from V and 7 bases from J; bases unmatched to any gene: 5. This CDR3 spans 14 amino acids. DNA of the CDR3: TGTGCCAGTAGTATTAGGACAGGGCTCCAGCCCCAGCATTTT. It translates to CASSIRTGLQPQHF.

The gene calls are TRBV6-5 and TRBJ2-6; the D is unclear. The germline V gene encodes CDR1 MNHEY and CDR2 SVGAGI. The V end lost 0 bases, the J end lost 2 bases, and 8 bases lay between the germline ends. The CDR3 totals 16 residues. In nucleotides, the CDR3 is TGTGCCAGCAGTTACTCTTTGGGCGCTGGGGCCAACGTCCTGACTTTC. Protein sequence: CASSYSLGAGANVLTF.

This clone was detected a few times. This CDR3 reads CASSPGTGRETQYF. As DNA, the CDR3 is TGTGCCAGCTCACCGGGAACAGGGCGGGAGACCCAGTACTTC. The chain recombines TRBV18 with TRBJ2-5, with D maybe TRBD1 (6 bases). The CDR3 runs 14 residues. Germline-derived CDR1 and CDR2 are KGHSH and LQKENI. V was clipped by 3 bases and J by 5 bases, with 13 bases between them.

The chain is built from TRBV11-3 and TRBJ2-7, with TRBD1 as a possible D gene (5 bases). The CDR3 totals 15 residues. With 1 base removed from V and 0 bases from J, the gap between germline ends came to 10 bases. Germline V lookup: CDR1 SGHNT, CDR2 YENEEA. CDR3 protein: CASSLGQGSSYEQYF. CDR3 nucleotide sequence: TGTGCCAGCAGCTTAGGCCAGGGCAGCTCCTACGAGCAGTACTTC. Drawing the rest from reference TRBV11-3 and TRBJ2-7, the complete variable domain is EAGVVQSPRYKIIEKKQPVAFWCNPISGHNTLYWYLQNLGQGPELLIRYENEEAVDDSQLPKDRFSAERLKGVDSTLKIQPAELGDSAVYLCASSLGQGSSYEQYFGPGTRLTVT.

The chain recombines TRBV27 with TRBJ2-3; a possible D gene is TRBD2 (5 bases). The V and J ends lost 4 bases and 2 bases respectively, with 13 bases between them. The germline gives CDR1 MNHEY, CDR2 SMNVEV (reference sequence). The CDR3 sequence is 15 residues long. The DNA for the CDR3 is TGTGCCAGCAGTTCGGGATTCCGAATCACAGATACGCAGTATTTT. It yields the protein CASSSGFRITDTQYF.

The V and J genes are TRBV18 and TRBJ2-7; 7 nucleotides agree with TRBD1. The CDR3 is 15 amino acids. The junction had 14 bases not matched to a gene; V was cut back by 6 bases and J by 6 bases. The germline V gene has CDR1 KGHSH and CDR2 LQKENI. The CDR3 region has the DNA TGTGCCAGCTCGCCTACGACAGGGCGACAGTTCGAGCAGTACTTC. Translation: CASSPTTGRQFEQYF.

The gene calls are TRBV3-1 (or the pseudogene TRBV3-2) and TRBJ2-3, with 8 bases fitting TRBD2. Trimming cost V 1 base and J 4 bases; bases outside gene matches: 7. This CDR3 has 16 amino acids. Per germline, CDR1 LGHDT and CDR2 YNNKEL (reference sequence). As DNA, the CDR3 is TGTGCCAGCAGCCAAGGGTTGGTAGCGGGACCAGATACGCAGTATTTT. Its protein product is CASSQGLVAGPDTQYF.

The V call is TRBV2, the J call TRBJ1-2; D gene unclear. This CDR3 contains 12 residues. V shed 7 bases and J shed 7 bases, with 13 bases lying between them. Germline values: CDR1 SNHLY, CDR2 FYNNEI. The CDR3 nucleotides read TGTGCCAGCATAACGTCGGGGTCTGGCTACACCTTC. It yields the protein CASITSGSGYTF.

This chain links TRBV27 with TRBJ2-1; TRBD2 matches 12 bases. The germline CDR1 and CDR2 sequences are MNHEY and SMNVEV (reference sequence). This CDR3 spans 15 amino acids. Trimming cost V 4 bases and J 4 bases; bases outside gene matches: 2. The CDR3: CASSWTSGVYNEQFF. In nucleotides, the CDR3 is TGTGCCAGCAGTTGGACTAGCGGGGTTTACAATGAGCAGTTCTTC.

The chain uses TRBV7-9 and TRBJ2-5; the D is unclear. Trimming shortened V by 2 bases and J by 1 base, and 8 bases separated the two germline ends. Germline V gene sequence: CDR1 SEHNR, CDR2 FQNEAQ (reference sequence). This CDR3 comprises 14 residues. Written as DNA, the CDR3 is TGTGCCAGCAGCTTATACCTAGGCCAAGAGACCCAGTACTTC. Translated, it gives CASSLYLGQETQYF.

The chain combines TRBV5-1 with TRBJ1-1, with unresolved D. Trimming left V 2 bases short and J 2 bases short, with 7 bases between. Germline lookup yields CDR1 SGHRS and CDR2 YFSETQ. There are 13 residues in the CDR3. CDR3 DNA: TGCGCCAGCAGCTTTGAGGTCAACACTGAAGCTTTCTTT. Translating gives CASSFEVNTEAFF.

The chain carries TRBV19 and TRBJ1-5; TRBD1 matches 9 bases. Per germline, CDR1 LNHDA and CDR2 SQIVND (reference sequence). V lost 6 bases to trimming and J lost 0 bases; unmatched junction nucleotides: 9. This CDR3 contains 17 residues. The CDR3 is CASSPGQGTHSNQPQHF. CDR3 DNA: TGTGCCAGTAGCCCGGGACAGGGCACTCATAGCAATCAGCCCCAGCATTTT. Full variable domain (rest looked up from reference TRBV19 and TRBJ1-5): DGGITQSPKYLFRKEGQNVTLSCEQNLNHDAMYWYRQDPGQGLRLIYYSQIVNDFQKGDIAEGYSVSREKKESFPLTVTSAQKNPTAFYLCASSPGQGTHSNQPQHFGDGTRLSIL.

This chain uses TRBV4-2 with TRBJ2-7; weak D call: TRBD2 (5 bases). Germline V gene sequence: CDR1 LGHNA, CDR2 YNFKEQ. The V end was cut by 1 base, the J end by 3 bases, with 13 bases between. The CDR3 has 15 residues. Here the CDR3 reads CASSQGVVGIYEQYF. CDR3 in DNA: TGTGCCAGCAGCCAAGGTGTCGTCGGGATCTACGAGCAGTACTTC.

The chain combines TRBV19 with TRBJ1-5; tentatively, D is TRBD1 (6 bases). CDR1 and CDR2 (germline): LNHDA, SQIVND (reference sequence). This CDR3 is 13 amino acids long. Trimming left V 8 bases short and J 4 bases short, with 12 bases between. The DNA for the CDR3 is TGTGCCAGTCTTGGGACACAAAATCAGCCCCAGCATTTT. Protein product: CASLGTQNQPQHF.

V gene TRBV30 combines with J gene TRBJ1-5; no clear D gene. Between the trimmed V and J ends, which lost 0 bases and 5 bases, there was a span of 11 bases. The CDR3 is 14 residues long. Germline V gene lookup returns CDR1 GTSNPN and CDR2 SVGIG (reference sequence). The CDR3 DNA reads as TGTGCCTGGAGTGTGTTCGGGATTTATCAGCCCCAGCATTTT. Its translation: CAWSVFGIYQPQHF.

V and J are TRBV7-3 and TRBJ2-1; the match to TRBD1 covers 8 bases. The V and J ends lost 2 bases and 9 bases, in that order; junction bases with no gene match: 12. The CDR3 runs to 16 residues. CDR1 and CDR2 from the germline V gene are SGHTA and FQGTGA. CDR3: CASSLLPGGALSEQFF. The CDR3 DNA is TGTGCCAGCAGCTTACTTCCAGGGGGCGCGTTATCTGAGCAGTTCTTC.

The chain recombines TRBV15 with TRBJ1-4; TRBD1 agrees at 7 bases. CDR3 length: 16 residues. V shed 2 bases, J shed 7 bases, and the junction held 10 bases outside the gene matches. Germline V lookup: CDR1 LNHNV, CDR2 YYDKDF (reference sequence). The CDR3 here is CATSRPVTGISEKLFF. In DNA, the CDR3 is TGTGCCACCAGCAGACCAGTGACAGGGATTTCTGAAAAACTGTTTTTT.

This chain links TRBV11-2 with TRBJ2-2; possible D gene TRBD2, 6 bases. The CDR3 sequence is 18 residues long. Germline CDR1 SGHAT, CDR2 FQNNGV. Trimming took off 1 base at V and 4 bases at J, with 19 bases between the two ends. The DNA for the CDR3 is TGTGCCAGCAGCTTAGCGGCCTCGGGACTTAATCCCACCGGGGAGCTGTTTTTT. Translated: CASSLAASGLNPTGELFF.

V is TRBV5-1 and J is TRBJ2-5, with 12 nucleotides matching TRBD2. Germline CDR1 SGHRS, CDR2 YFSETQ. V trimming: 1 base; J trimming: 5 bases; junction bases outside the gene matches: 9. CDR3 length: 17 residues. This chain's CDR3 is CASSLTSGRSFGETQYF. As DNA, the CDR3 is TGCGCCAGCAGCTTGACTAGCGGGAGGTCGTTCGGGGAGACCCAGTACTTC.

The J gene is TRBJ2-6, the V gene TRBV5-1; D might be TRBD1 (5 bases). The V and J ends lost 4 bases and 4 bases respectively, with 12 bases between them. The CDR3 consists of 15 residues. Germline CDR1 and CDR2: SGHRS and YFSETQ. The CDR3 DNA reads as TGCGCCAGCAGCCCAGGGAATCGGGGGGCCAACGTCCTGACTTTC. This translates into CASSPGNRGANVLTF.

The chain has TRBV19 and TRBJ2-1, with D maybe TRBD2 (5 bases). Trimming removed 5 bases from V and 3 bases from J, with 8 bases in between. The CDR3 length is 13 residues. Germline V gene data show CDR1 as LNHDA and CDR2 as SQIVND (reference sequence). CDR3 sequence: CASSLGVYNEQFF. CDR3 coding DNA: TGTGCCAGTAGTCTCGGGGTCTACAATGAGCAGTTCTTC.

This chain uses TRBV30 with TRBJ1-5; no firm D call. CDR3 length: 17 residues. V was pared by 2 bases and J by 3 bases, with 20 bases between. Per the germline V gene, CDR1 is GTSNPN and CDR2 is SVGIG (reference sequence). In DNA form, the CDR3 reads TGTGCCTGGAGTTCAACTACATACGGGGTATACAATCAGCCCCAGCATTTT. It is translated as CAWSSTTYGVYNQPQHF.

The chain uses TRBV7-2 and TRBJ2-5, with a tentative D call TRBD2 (6 bases). CDR1 and CDR2 from the germline V gene are SGHTA and FQGNSA. Between the trimmed V and J ends, which lost 6 bases and 6 bases, there was a span of 20 bases. The CDR3 is 15 amino acids. This CDR3 reads CASSSFRREVKTQYF. The CDR3 bases are TGTGCCAGCAGTAGCTTTAGGAGGGAGGTAAAGACCCAGTACTTC.